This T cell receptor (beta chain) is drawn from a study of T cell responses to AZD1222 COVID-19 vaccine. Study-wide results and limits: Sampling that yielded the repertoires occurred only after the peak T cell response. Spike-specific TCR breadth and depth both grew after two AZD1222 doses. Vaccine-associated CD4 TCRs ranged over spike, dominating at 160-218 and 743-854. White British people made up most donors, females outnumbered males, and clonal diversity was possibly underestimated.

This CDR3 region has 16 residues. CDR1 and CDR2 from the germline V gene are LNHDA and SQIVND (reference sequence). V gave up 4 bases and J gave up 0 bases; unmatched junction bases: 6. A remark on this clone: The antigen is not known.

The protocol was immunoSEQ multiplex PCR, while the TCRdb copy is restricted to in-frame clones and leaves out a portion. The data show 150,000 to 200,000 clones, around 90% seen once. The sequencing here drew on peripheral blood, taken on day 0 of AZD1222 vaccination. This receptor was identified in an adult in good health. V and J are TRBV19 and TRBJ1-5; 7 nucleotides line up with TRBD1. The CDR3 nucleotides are TGTGCCAGTAGTAGGGACAGCCCCAATAGCAATCAGCCCCAGCATTTT. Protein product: CASSRDSPNSNQPQHF.